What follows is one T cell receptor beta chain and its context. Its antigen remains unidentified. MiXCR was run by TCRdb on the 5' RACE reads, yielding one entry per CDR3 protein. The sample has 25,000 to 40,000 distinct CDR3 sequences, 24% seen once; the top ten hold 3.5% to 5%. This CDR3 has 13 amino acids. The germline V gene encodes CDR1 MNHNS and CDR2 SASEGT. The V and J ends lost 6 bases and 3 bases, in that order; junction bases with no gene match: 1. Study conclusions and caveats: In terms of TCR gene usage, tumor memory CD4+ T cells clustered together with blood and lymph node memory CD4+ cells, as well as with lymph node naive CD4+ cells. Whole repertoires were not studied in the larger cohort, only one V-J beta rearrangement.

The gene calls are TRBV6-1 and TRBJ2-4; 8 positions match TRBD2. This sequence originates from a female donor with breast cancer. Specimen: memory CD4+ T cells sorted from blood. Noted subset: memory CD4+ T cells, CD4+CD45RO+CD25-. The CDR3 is CASSRGGKNIQYF. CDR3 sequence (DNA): TGTGCCAGCAGCCGGGGGGGCAAAAACATTCAGTACTTC.